Presented here are 15 T cell receptor beta chains from one specimen sequenced in a study of T cells in Graves' hyperthyroidism and ophthalmopathy (dated by TCRdb to the late 2010s). The method behind the library was multiplex PCR. TCRdb shows the sequencer as Illumina HiSeq 2000. The TCR beta CDR3 regions were amplified from RNA transcripts. For the first round of RT-PCR on the TCR CDR3, the HTBI primer set was used together with the Qiagen OneStep RT-PCR kit. TCRdb trimmed public reads at Q25 via fastp, called clones via MiXCR and kept in-frame beta chains. One record per CDR3 amino acid sequence lists the most common genes and DNA. This sample holds hundreds of thousands of distinct CDR3 sequences; about 20% were observed only once. Roughly 50% of the sample is taken by the ten largest. Specimen: blood. Every receptor here comes from a man in his forties with Graves' ophthalmopathy.

CDR3 sequence (DNA): TGTGCCAGCAGAGCGACAGCCTACGAGCAGTACTTC. Residues: CASRATAYEQYF. The chain uses TRBV6-1 and TRBJ2-7, with a possible D match to TRBD1 (5 bases). CDR1 MNHNS and CDR2 SASEGT come from the germline V gene. The germline V and J ends were trimmed by 6 bases and 2 bases, with 8 bases remaining between them. CDR3 length: 12 residues.

The gene calls are TRBV4-2 and TRBJ1-5, with D uncertain. Germline CDR1 and CDR2: LGHNA and YNFKEQ. The V end lost 0 bases, the J end lost 2 bases, and 11 bases lay between the germline ends. This CDR3 spans 16 amino acids. The CDR3 nucleotides are TGTGCCAGCAGCCAAGATAAAGGGCAGGGCAATCAGCCCCAGCATTTT. It encodes CASSQDKGQGNQPQHF.

This clonotype appeared many times. The J gene is TRBJ2-1, the V gene TRBV5-5; D uncertain. The CDR3 sequence is 14 residues long. Trimming pared 2 bases from V and 5 bases from J, leaving 11 bases between. Germline V gene sequence: CDR1 SGHKS, CDR2 YYEKEE (reference sequence). The chain's CDR3 is CASSLGMYNNEQFF. DNA for the CDR3: TGTGCCAGCAGCTTAGGGATGTATAACAATGAGCAGTTCTTC. The variable domain in full, completed from reference TRBV5-5 and TRBJ2-1, reads DAGVTQSPTHLIKTRGQQVTLRCSPISGHKSVSWYQQVLGQGPQFIFQYYEKEERGRGNFPDRFSARQFPNYSSELNVNALLLGDSALYLCASSLGMYNNEQFFGPGTRLTVL.

This rearrangement joins TRBV28 to TRBJ2-7; 13 nucleotides match TRBD2. The CDR3 extends over 21 amino acids. The trim removed 6 bases at V and 6 bases at J, leaving 26 bases unmatched. CDR1 MDHEN and CDR2 SYDVKM come from the germline V gene. The CDR3 sequence: CASSPRHWWRTSGGGSGEQYF. Written as DNA, the CDR3 is TGTGCCAGCAGCCCAAGACATTGGTGGCGGACTAGCGGGGGCGGATCGGGCGAGCAGTACTTC.

The V gene is TRBV27, the J gene TRBJ1-6; 8 bases agree with TRBD1. This CDR3 has 16 residues. Unmatched junction bases numbered 9, after V lost 3 bases and J lost 8 bases. The V gene's germline CDR1 is MNHEY and CDR2 SMNVEV (reference sequence). Written as DNA, the CDR3 is TGTGCCAGCAGTTTTAGTCCAGGGGGCATCTATTCACCCCTCCACTTT. Residues: CASSFSPGGIYSPLHF.

V usage is TRBV7-2 and J usage is TRBJ2-7; D might be TRBD1 (5 bases). Germline assignment: CDR1 SGHTA and CDR2 FQGNSA. This CDR3 region has 13 residues. V was clipped by 5 bases and J by 6 bases, with 14 bases between them. CDR3 in amino acids: CASSLPGIGEQYF. CDR3 nucleotides: TGTGCCAGCAGCCTGCCAGGGATCGGCGAGCAGTACTTC.

This clonotype has more than one count but fewer than ten. The CDR3 nucleotides read TGTGCCAGCAGCTTAGGTCTGGGGGCAACTAATGAAAAACTGTTTTTT. Its translation is CASSLGLGATNEKLFF. The chain has TRBV7-9 and TRBJ1-4, with D tentatively TRBD1 (5 bases). This CDR3 is built from 16 residues. Germline V CDR1 and CDR2: SEHNR, FQNEAQ (reference sequence). Trimming cost V 1 base and J 0 bases, with 9 bases left between them.

The CDR3 protein is CASRYLGQGTDTQYF. In nucleotides, the CDR3 is TGCGCCAGCAGATATTTGGGGCAGGGAACAGATACGCAGTATTTT. This rearrangement joins TRBV5-1 to TRBJ2-3, with D tentatively TRBD1 (5 bases). The CDR3 covers 15 residues. The V gene's germline CDR1 is SGHRS and CDR2 YFSETQ. Trimming pared 5 bases from V and 3 bases from J, leaving 16 bases between. Supplemented by reference TRBV5-1 and TRBJ2-3, the full variable domain reads KAGVTQTPRYLIKTRGQQVTLSCSPISGHRSVSWYQQTPGQGLQFLFEYFSETQRNKGNFPGRFSGRQFSNSRSEMNVSTLELGDSALYLCASRYLGQGTDTQYFGPGTRLTVL.

This clonotype was picked up many times. This chain connects TRBV6-5 to TRBJ2-7, with 10 bases that match TRBD2. Per the germline V gene, CDR1 is MNHEY and CDR2 is SVGAGI. V shed 2 bases, J shed 6 bases, and the junction held 7 bases outside the gene matches. This CDR3 has 15 residues. CDR3 DNA sequence: TGTGCCAGCAGTTACAGTTGGACTAGCGGTTCCGAGCAGTACTTC. Amino acid sequence: CASSYSWTSGSEQYF.

The genes are TRBV7-2 and TRBJ2-2; TRBD2 matches 13 bases. This CDR3 contains 18 residues. J lost 6 bases, V lost 3 bases, and 10 bases had no gene match. In germline, CDR1 is SGHTA, CDR2 FQGNSA. The CDR3 DNA reads as TGTGCCAGCAGCTTTGGACTAGCGGGAGTAAGTGGGCCCGGGGAGCTGTTTTTT. Protein product: CASSFGLAGVSGPGELFF.

A word on this clonotype: A much bigger clone sits one base away, suggesting this may be a read error. CDR3 region: CASNPSGSVYEQYF. The DNA for the CDR3 is TGTGCCAGCAACCCTAGCGGGAGCGTCTACGAGCAGTACTTC. This chain connects TRBV27 to TRBJ2-7, with 10 bases matching TRBD2. The germline CDR1 and CDR2 sequences are MNHEY and SMNVEV (reference sequence). This CDR3 is built from 14 residues. Trimming took 7 bases from V and 3 from J; bases not matched to a gene: 6.

Only a few counts were recorded for this clonotype. The chain has TRBV5-1 and TRBJ2-3; D gene unclear. Germline assignment: CDR1 SGHRS and CDR2 YFSETQ. Trimming cost V 3 bases and J 0 bases, with 8 bases left between them. The length of the CDR3 is 14 residues. CDR3 coding DNA: TGCGCCAGCAGCTCATCCGCTAGCACAGATACGCAGTATTTT. Amino acid sequence: CASSSSASTDTQYF.

This clonotype came up many times. The CDR3 reads CASSYLSGVGSYEQYF. In nucleotides, the CDR3 is TGTGCCAGCAGTTATTTATCTGGCGTTGGTTCCTACGAGCAGTACTTC. The chain recombines TRBV6-2 or TRBV6-3 with TRBJ2-7; D ambiguous. The V end lost 3 bases, the J end lost 1 base, and 16 bases lay between the germline ends. The germline V gene has CDR1 MNHEY and CDR2 SVGEGT. The CDR3 length is 16 residues.

This rearrangement joins TRBV5-1 to TRBJ2-3; 7 bases agree with TRBD1. After removal of 4 bases from V and 5 bases from J, the junction contained 10 bases not matched to a gene. Germline V gene lookup returns CDR1 SGHRS and CDR2 YFSETQ. The CDR3 covers 15 residues. The DNA for the CDR3 is TGCGCCAGCAGCCTCCCAGGGGGTGGAGGAGATACGCAGTATTTT. This gives the protein CASSLPGGGGDTQYF.

This clonotype has at least ten counts. The chain joins TRBV7-2 to TRBJ2-7; 9 bases match TRBD1. There are 16 residues in the CDR3. The V gene's germline CDR1 is SGHTA and CDR2 FQGNSA. J was trimmed by 0 bases and V by 4 bases; bases with no gene match: 7. The CDR3 reads CASSSDRGSDSYEQYF. The DNA of the CDR3 is TGTGCCAGCAGCTCGGACAGGGGATCGGACTCCTACGAGCAGTACTTC.